Each of the 7 T cell receptor beta chains below was sequenced from the same sample in a study of T cells in tumors after PD-1 blockade. Sequenced by immunoSEQ multiplex PCR; TCRdb stores in-frame clones only, minus some. This repertoire shows approximately 12,000 clones, over 55% found once; its top ten account for 16%. This material consisted of tumor tissue, taken before anti-PD-1 treatment. The receptors here all came from a human donor with basal cell carcinoma.

The J gene is TRBJ2-6, the V gene TRBV27; unclear D gene. Germline V gene lookup returns CDR1 MNHEY and CDR2 SMNVEV (reference sequence). The ends were cut back, 2 bases at V and 4 bases at J, with 3 bases in the middle. The CDR3 runs 13 residues. Here the CDR3 DNA reads TGTGCCAGCAGTTTAGGGGGGGCCAACGTCCTGACTTTC. Translating gives CASSLGGANVLTF.

The chain is built from TRBV9 and TRBJ2-2, with TRBD1 matching 9 bases. V was clipped by 4 bases and J by 3 bases; unmatched bases: 13. CDR1 is SGDLS and CDR2 is YYNGEE in the germline V gene. The CDR3 spans 18 residues. The CDR3 here is CASSPGQGRKRHTGELFF. The CDR3 coding sequence is TGTGCCAGCAGCCCCGGACAGGGGAGGAAGAGGCACACCGGGGAGCTGTTTTTT.

DNA of the CDR3: TGTGCCAGCAGCTGGGCAGGGATGGCCGGGGAGCTGTTTTTT. Its translation: CASSWAGMAGELFF. The chain links TRBV7-9 to TRBJ2-2; D perhaps matches TRBD1 (5 bases). The CDR3 has 14 amino acids. In germline, CDR1 is SEHNR, CDR2 FQNEAQ (reference sequence). V lost 4 bases and J 6 bases, leaving 12 bases between the germline ends.

Only a few counts were recorded for this clone. This chain links TRBV28 with TRBJ1-5; the D gene is possibly TRBD1 (6 bases). V was shortened by 7 bases and J by 7 bases, with 14 bases between the two germline ends. Looked up from germline, CDR1 is MDHEN and CDR2 is SYDVKM. The CDR3 length is 13 residues. CDR3 in DNA: TGTGCCAGCACAGGGGACGTAAGGCAGCCCCAGCATTTT. Its protein product is CASTGDVRQPQHF.

This chain joins TRBV18 and TRBJ2-1, with TRBD1 identical over 7 bases. This CDR3 is 14 amino acids long. CDR1 and CDR2 from the germline V gene are KGHSH and LQKENI. The junction had 8 bases not matched to a gene; V was cut back by 8 bases and J by 4 bases. In DNA, the CDR3 is TGTGCCAGCAGGTCAGGGGGTTCTTACAATGAGCAGTTCTTC. It specifies CASRSGGSYNEQFF.

The chain couples TRBV24-1 to TRBJ1-4, with D uncertain. The CDR3 runs 16 residues. Trimming took off 1 base at V and 7 bases at J, with 15 bases between the two ends. Germline loops: CDR1 KGHDR, CDR2 SFDVKD. DNA for the CDR3: TGTGCCACCAGTGATTTATCCCAGGCCTTGGGTGAAAAACTGTTTTTT. Translating gives CATSDLSQALGEKLFF.

The chain employs TRBV3-1 (or the pseudogene TRBV3-2) and TRBJ2-3; D gene unclear. V lost 1 base and J lost 2, with 16 bases in between. The CDR3 consists of 17 residues. Germline V gives CDR1 LGHDT, CDR2 YNNKEL (reference sequence). For the CDR3, the DNA is TGTGCCAGCAGCCAAGCCGCTGATAGGCAGTTCACAGATACGCAGTATTTT. Protein sequence: CASSQAADRQFTDTQYF.